The 3 T cell receptor beta chains listed next were all sequenced from one sample in a study of vaccination and CD4 T cells after COVID-19. The antigens for these receptors are not known. The sample's treatment: approximately nine-day PBMC culture with coronavirus spike peptide pools or control peptides (ViraFEST assay). Sequenced with the Oncomine TCR Beta short-read assay was DNA taken from cultured CD4+ T cells. TCRdb ran MiXCR on the PCR reads and lists one entry per CDR3 protein. The table lists around 7,800 distinct CDR3 sequences, around 60% of them singletons, with under 35% in the top ten. Sequenced: CD4+ T cells from blood, cultured in vitro. These TCRs come from a human donor who had recovered from COVID-19.

A few counts support this clonotype. The genes are TRBV6-5 and TRBJ2-3; D gene ambiguous. V lost 2 bases, J lost 4 bases, and 13 bases lay in between. The CDR3 is 15 amino acids. From germline, CDR1 is MNHEY and CDR2 SVGAGI. For the CDR3, the DNA is TGTGCCAGCAGTTACCGTCCGAACCCCCCAGATACGCAGTATTTT. As protein: CASSYRPNPPDTQYF.

The chain carries TRBV6-1 and TRBJ1-5, with a tentative D call TRBD1 (5 bases). This CDR3 region has 17 residues. V lost 9 bases and J 0 bases, leaving 21 bases between the germline ends. Germline V CDR1 and CDR2: MNHNS, SASEGT. The CDR3 here is CASDTGLSAYSNQPQHF. CDR3 nucleotide sequence: TGTGCCAGTGACACGGGACTTTCAGCTTATAGCAATCAGCCCCAGCATTTT.

The J gene is TRBJ1-1, the V gene TRBV19, with D unresolved. V lost 7 bases to trimming and J lost 2 bases, with 20 bases between them. CDR1 LNHDA and CDR2 SQIVND come from the germline V gene (reference sequence). This CDR3 is built from 16 residues. In nucleotides, the CDR3 is TGTGCCAGTATCCATCACTTGCGGGGATTAAACACTGAAGCTTTCTTT. Its protein is CASIHHLRGLNTEAFF.